The T cell receptor (beta chain) under discussion was sequenced for a study of T cell responses to AZD1222 COVID-19 vaccine. The V and J ends lost 5 bases and 4 bases respectively, with 8 bases between them. The CDR3 extends over 13 amino acids. Germline CDR1 and CDR2: KGHDR and SFDVKD. Points on this clone: Its antigen remains unidentified.

Data came from immunoSEQ multiplex PCR; TCRdb stores just in-frame clones and leaves some out. The sample has tens of thousands of clones, more than 65% seen once. Study-wide findings and caveats: With two AZD1222 doses given, Spike-specific TCR breadth and depth both rose. Clonal diversity was possibly underestimated, and the donors were mostly white British, with more females. No repertoire was sampled before or during the peak T cell response, only after it. Only five to seven AZD1222 recipients tested seropositive at baseline.

The rearrangement links TRBV24-1 to TRBJ1-5; D uncertain. The receptor was derived from an adult in good health. The sample consisted of peripheral blood, taken on day 0 of AZD1222 vaccination. CDR3: CATSGPLNQPQHF. The CDR3 DNA reads TGTGCCACCAGTGGTCCTTTAAATCAGCCCCAGCATTTT.